The 23 T cell receptor beta chains presented below share a single source sample, sequenced in a study of T cell clonality in common variable immunodeficiency. Data came from immunoSEQ multiplex PCR; TCRdb stores just in-frame clones and leaves some out. The sample holds about 42,000 clones, and no clone turns up only once. The sample was peripheral blood mononuclear cells. These receptors all stem from a person aged 18 to 75 in good health.

Many counts were recorded for this clone. Read sequence stops 3 residues before the CDR3 end, and the germline J gene provides the missing end. This chain uses TRBV24-1 with TRBJ2-5; possible D gene TRBD2, 5 bases. The germline V and J ends were trimmed by 2 bases and 2 bases, with 14 bases remaining between them. The length of the CDR3 is 16 residues. Germline CDR1 reads KGHDR; CDR2 reads SFDVKD. CDR3 protein: CATSDSRTSRQETQYF. CDR3 bases read: TGTGCCACCAGTGATTCCCGGACTTCCCGTCAAGAGACC.

This clone was counted only a few times. The read stops 3 residues short of the end of the CDR3; the missing end is completed from the germline J gene. V is TRBV11-1 and J is TRBJ1-5; 8 nucleotides match TRBD1. The junction had 6 bases not matched to a gene; V was cut back by 5 bases and J by 3 bases. CDR3 length: 15 residues. Germline V CDR1 and CDR2: SGHAT, FQDESV (reference sequence). The CDR3 sequence is CASSRSGGLNQPQHF. The CDR3 DNA, read in part, is TGTGCCAGCAGCCGCTCAGGGGGCCTCAATCAGCCC.

This clone was detected many times. The read stops 3 residues short of the end of the CDR3; the missing end is completed from the germline J gene. The chain carries TRBV6-1 and TRBJ2-4; no reliable D call. Germline CDR1 is MNHNS and CDR2 is SASEGT. The CDR3 totals 14 residues. V gave up 2 bases and J gave up 0 bases, with 5 bases separating them. The sequenced CDR3 bases are TGTGCCAGCAGTGAACGTATAGCCAAAAACATT. This codes for CASSERIAKNI. The entire CDR3 sequence reads CASSERIAKNIQYF.

The table lists this clone with many counts. The read falls 3 residues short of the CDR3 end, and the missing part is taken from the germline J gene. The V gene is TRBV5-1, the J gene TRBJ1-1; D is undetermined. The V gene's germline CDR1 is SGHRS and CDR2 YFSETQ. This CDR3 has 14 amino acids. Between the trimmed V and J ends, which lost 4 bases and 1 base, there was a span of 11 bases. The covered CDR3 bases are TGCGCCAGCAGCCCCACCGCCGGGAACACTGAA. This sequence encodes CASSPTAGNTE. The full CDR3 sequence reads CASSPTAGNTEAFF. Combining the CDR3 with reference TRBV5-1 and TRBJ1-1 gives the whole variable domain KAGVTQTPRYLIKTRGQQVTLSCSPISGHRSVSWYQQTPGQGLQFLFEYFSETQRNKGNFPGRFSGRQFSNSRSEMNVSTLELGDSALYLCASSPTAGNTEAFFGQGTRLTVV.

This clone was seen ten or more times. The CDR3 is cut off 3 residues early in the read; its end comes from the germline J gene. The J gene is TRBJ2-2, the V gene TRBV20-1; possibly TRBD1 for D (6 bases). The germline gives CDR1 DFQATT, CDR2 SNEGSKA (reference sequence). Trimming left V 5 bases short and J 3 bases short, with 13 bases between. The CDR3 has 14 residues. CDR3 bases read: TGCAGTGCTCGTACAGGGCCCGACACCGGGGAG. Translation: CSARTGPDTGE. The full CDR3 is CSARTGPDTGELFF.

This clone has only a few counts. The read halts 3 residues ahead of the CDR3 end, with the missing end drawn from the germline J gene. V usage is TRBV6-1 and J usage is TRBJ2-3, with 9 positions matching TRBD2. Germline CDR1 and CDR2: MNHNS and SASEGT. The CDR3 is made up of 13 amino acids. The sequenced part of the CDR3 DNA is TGTGCCAGCAGTGGGCTAGCGGGACCTCCG. Its translation is CASSGLAGPP. The full CDR3 protein is CASSGLAGPPQYF.

This clone came up many times. The CDR3 spells CSADLSGRGPTDTQYF. The sequenced CDR3 bases are TGCAGTGCCGATCTTAGCGGGAGAGGCCCCACAGATACG. The chain joins TRBV20-1 to TRBJ2-3; 9 bases map to TRBD2. The read is 3 residues too short to cover the CDR3 end, so that end is filled in from the germline J gene. The germline V gene has CDR1 DFQATT and CDR2 SNEGSKA (reference sequence). J lost 2 bases, V lost 6 bases, and 12 bases had no gene match. The CDR3 has 16 residues.

The sample holds many counts of this clone. The CDR3 goes on 3 residues after the read ends, and that part is filled in from the germline J gene. Other DNA sequences in this sample translate to the same CDR3. The chain carries TRBV30 and TRBJ1-3; no definite D call. The germline V gene has CDR1 GTSNPN and CDR2 SVGIG (reference sequence). The CDR3 length is 14 residues. The V and J ends lost 5 bases and 0 bases respectively, with 11 bases between them. The CDR3 sequence is CAWRRLHSGNTIYF. The sequenced CDR3 bases are TGTGCCTGGCGGCGGCTTCACTCTGGAAACACC. The full variable domain, in which reference TRBV30 and TRBJ1-3 provide the parts outside the CDR3, is SQTIHQWPATLVQPVGSPLSLECTVEGTSNPNLYWYRQAAGRGLQLLFYSVGIGQISSEVPQNLSASRPQDRQFILSSKKLLLSDSGFYLCAWRRLHSGNTIYFGEGSWLTVV.

This clone occurred many times. The CDR3 goes on 3 residues after the read ends, and that part is filled in from the germline J gene. This chain links TRBV2 with TRBJ1-4; 7 positions match TRBD1. V lost 6 bases, J lost 5 bases, and 9 bases stayed unmatched. Germline V gene lookup returns CDR1 SNHLY and CDR2 FYNNEI. This CDR3 has 15 residues. The CDR3 sequence: CASRERQGFNEKLFF. The covered CDR3 bases are TGTGCCAGCAGGGAGAGACAGGGTTTCAATGAAAAA.

This clone came up many times. The sequenced fragment ends 3 residues before the CDR3 boundary, so the rest is inferred from the germline J gene. This rearrangement joins TRBV5-1 to TRBJ2-7, with 7 bases identical to TRBD1. With 2 bases clipped from V and 1 base from J, the junction kept 12 bases outside the gene matches. The CDR3 contains 17 residues. The germline V gene has CDR1 SGHRS and CDR2 YFSETQ. CDR3 bases read: TGCGCCAGCAGCTTATACCGACAGGGAGTGGGGTCCTACGAG. Protein product: CASSLYRQGVGSYE. The entire CDR3 protein is CASSLYRQGVGSYEQYF.

This clone was observed at least ten times. The CDR3 is cut off 3 residues early in the read; its end comes from the germline J gene. The J gene is TRBJ2-3, the V gene TRBV20-1; 10 bases agree with TRBD1. Trimming took 1 base from V and 1 from J; bases not matched to a gene: 5. The V gene's germline CDR1 is DFQATT and CDR2 SNEGSKA (reference sequence). This CDR3 has 16 residues. CDR3 sequence reads: CSARVGQGWGTDTQYF. CDR3 bases read: TGCAGTGCTAGAGTGGGACAGGGGTGGGGCACAGATACG.

In this sample, this clone turned up a few times. The CDR3 goes on 3 residues after the read ends, and that part is filled in from the germline J gene. The chain is built from TRBV11-2 and TRBJ1-4; 11 bases are shared with TRBD1. V was pared by 5 bases and J by 7 bases, with 3 bases of the junction left unmatched. The CDR3 loop spans 14 amino acids. The germline V gene encodes CDR1 SGHAT and CDR2 FQNNGV. The CDR3 here is CASSAGTGGEKLFF. CDR3 DNA (partial): TGTGCCAGCAGCGCCGGGACAGGGGGTGAAAAA.

The table lists this clone with many counts. The CDR3 end is not reached by the read, which stops 3 residues before it; the germline J gene fills it in. The chain links TRBV9 to TRBJ2-1, with 8 bases aligning to TRBD2. Germline loops: CDR1 SGDLS, CDR2 YYNGEE. This CDR3 has 15 residues. V was pared by 2 bases and J by 3 bases, with 4 bases of the junction left unmatched. This CDR3 is CASSVFSGIYNEQFF. The covered CDR3 bases are TGTGCCAGCAGCGTTTTTAGCGGGATCTACAATGAG.

The sample holds many counts of this clone. The CDR3 end is not reached by the read, which stops 3 residues before it; the germline J gene fills it in. V gene TRBV20-1 combines with J gene TRBJ2-7; 12 positions match TRBD2. J was trimmed by 0 bases and V by 5 bases; bases with no gene match: 5. CDR1 is DFQATT, CDR2 SNEGSKA, per germline (reference sequence). CDR3 size: 15 residues. CDR3 amino acids: CSASRLAGDSYEQYF. The sequenced part of the CDR3 DNA is TGCAGTGCTTCGAGACTAGCGGGGGACTCCTACGAG.

A remark on this clone: Possible read error: a much larger clone is one base away. The CDR3 is cut off 3 residues early in the read; its end comes from the germline J gene. The same CDR3 can be traced to other DNA sequences in this sample. The chain couples TRBV7-2 to TRBJ2-3, with 7 bases aligning to TRBD2. This CDR3 region has 15 residues. Germline lookup yields CDR1 SGHTA and CDR2 FQGNSA. The sequenced part of the CDR3 DNA is TGTGCTAGCAGCTTGGCGGGAGATAGCACAGATACG. Its protein is CASSLAGDSTDT. The full CDR3 is CASSLAGDSTDTQYF.

This clone was seen repeatedly, ten times or more. The CDR3 end is not reached by the read, which stops 3 residues before it; the germline J gene fills it in. This rearrangement joins TRBV20-1 to TRBJ2-7, with a tentative D call TRBD1 (5 bases). CDR1 and CDR2 (germline): DFQATT, SNEGSKA (reference sequence). The CDR3 sequence is 12 residues long. V gave up 5 bases and J gave up 3 bases, with 11 bases separating them. The CDR3 bases that were read are TGCAGTGCTCTGGACACAATCTACGAG. Amino acids: CSALDTIYE. The complete CDR3 sequence is CSALDTIYEQYF.

As concerns this clone: A read error may produce the germline difference seen at one junction end. The read halts 3 residues ahead of the CDR3 end, with the missing end drawn from the germline J gene. This sequence joins TRBV7-7 and TRBJ2-3; 7 nucleotides agree with TRBD1. This CDR3 has 15 amino acids. Germline V gives CDR1 SSHAT, CDR2 FNYEAQ (reference sequence). The CDR3 protein is CASSMGQLSTDTQYF. Partial CDR3 DNA: TGTGCTAGCAGCATGGGACAGCTTAGCACAGATACG.

This clone showed up many times. The observed sequence ends 3 residues before the CDR3 terminus, with the missing tail filled in from the germline J gene. The V call is TRBV7-3, the J call TRBJ2-5; 7 bases line up with TRBD2. The CDR3 covers 13 residues. V trimming: 5 bases; J trimming: 4 bases; junction bases outside the gene matches: 4. Germline CDR1 reads SGHTA; CDR2 reads FQGTGA. CDR3 protein: CASSRGLGETQYF. The CDR3 bases that were read are TGTGCCAGCAGCCGAGGACTAGGAGAGACC.

This clone occurred many times. The CDR3 end lies 3 residues beyond the end of the read and is filled in from the germline J gene. The chain has TRBV10-3 and TRBJ1-3, with a tentative D call TRBD1 (6 bases). CDR1 is ENHRY, CDR2 SYGVKD, per germline. The CDR3 is 14 residues long. V lost 8 bases, J lost 4 bases, and 15 bases lay in between. The sequenced part of the CDR3 DNA is TGTGCCATCGGTCGGTCAGGGGACGGAAACACC. Translating gives CAIGRSGDGNT. The complete CDR3 reads CAIGRSGDGNTIYF.

This clone was detected ten times or more. The read is 3 residues too short to cover the CDR3 end, so that end is filled in from the germline J gene. This sequence joins TRBV19 and TRBJ2-1, with D possibly being TRBD2 (6 bases). The CDR3 is made up of 15 amino acids. The germline V gene encodes CDR1 LNHDA and CDR2 SQIVND (reference sequence). V was clipped by 3 bases and J by 2 bases, with 11 bases between them. CDR3 residues: CASSILAGTYNEQFF. The DNA read from the CDR3 is TGTGCCAGTAGTATTCTTGCGGGAACCTACAATGAG.

At least ten counts were recorded for this clone. Read sequence stops 3 residues before the CDR3 end, and the germline J gene provides the missing end. The rearrangement joins TRBV28 to TRBJ2-3, with D perhaps TRBD2 (6 bases). Between the trimmed V and J ends, which lost 3 bases and 3 bases, there was a span of 10 bases. The CDR3 loop spans 14 amino acids. The V gene's germline CDR1 is MDHEN and CDR2 SYDVKM. The chain's CDR3 is CASSFGGTTDTQYF. CDR3 bases read: TGTGCCAGCAGTTTTGGTGGGACTACAGATACG.

This clone was counted between two and nine times. The missing CDR3 end, 3 residues past where the read stops, is filled in from the germline J gene. The chain links TRBV6-2 or TRBV6-3 to TRBJ1-3; TRBD1 is a possible D gene (6 bases). The CDR3 is 15 amino acids. V was trimmed by 6 bases and J by 0 bases, leaving 12 bases between them. Germline-derived CDR1 and CDR2 are MNHEY and SVGEGT. CDR3 region: CASSDRTGSGNTIYF. The CDR3 bases that were read are TGTGCCAGCAGCGACAGGACCGGCTCTGGAAACACC.

This clone was counted many times. Sequencing ends 3 residues short of the CDR3 end; the germline J gene provides the rest. V and J are TRBV18 and TRBJ2-1; 11 nucleotides agree with TRBD1. After removal of 1 base from V and 4 bases from J, the junction contained 3 bases not matched to a gene. CDR3 length: 16 amino acids. CDR1 KGHSH and CDR2 LQKENI come from the germline V gene. The CDR3 loop reads CASSPRDRGTYNEQFF. The CDR3 DNA, read in part, is TGTGCCAGCTCACCACGGGACAGGGGGACATACAATGAG.